These T cell receptor beta chains were read from a single sample in a study of cytomegalovirus exposure and HLA in healthy donors. Clones were read by immunoSEQ multiplex PCR, and TCRdb kept only the in-frame ones, dropping some. Recorded for this sample: 130,000 or so clones. Sequenced input: PBMCs. The receptors come from a woman aged 55-70 years in good health and CMV-seronegative. Each CDR3 is given with its conserved first and last residue. The D gene is left open where the match is weak.

D gene | J gene | V gene | CDR3 protein | CDR3 DNA
NA | TRBJ2-1 | TRBV9 | CASSASGYEQFF | TGTGCCAGCAGCGCATCCGGGTATGAGCAGTTCTTC
NA | TRBJ1-1 | TRBV5-1 | CASSLVGASNTEAFF | TGCGCCAGCAGCTTGGTGGGGGCTTCGAACACTGAAGCTTTCTTT
NA | TRBJ1-2 | TRBV5-1 | CASSPGGSGGYTF | TGCGCCAGCAGCCCCGGAGGGAGTGGTGGCTACACCTTC
TRBD2 | TRBJ2-7 | TRBV9 | CASSVLAGKPYEQYF | TGTGCCAGCAGCGTACTAGCGGGAAAACCCTACGAGCAGTACTTC
NA | TRBJ2-6 | TRBV9 | CASSVEGQGGANVLTF | TGTGCCAGCAGCGTAGAAGGGCAGGGAGGGGCCAACGTCCTGACTTTC
NA | TRBJ2-4 | TRBV18 | CASSPMEGAKNIQYF | TGTGCCAGCTCACCTATGGAGGGGGCCAAAAACATTCAGTACTTC
TRBD1 | TRBJ1-1 | TRBV29-1 | CSVGQGAPEAFF | TGCAGCGTTGGGCAGGGGGCCCCTGAAGCTTTCTTT
NA | TRBJ1-2 | TRBV7-2 | CASSAPTGYLYGYTF | TGTGCCAGCAGCGCCCCGACAGGATACCTTTATGGCTACACCTTC
NA | TRBJ1-1 | TRBV11-2 | CASSLLRYGNTEAFF | TGTGCCAGCAGCTTGCTCCGCTACGGGAACACTGAAGCTTTCTTT
NA | TRBJ1-1 | TRBV7-9 | CASSNPQIRGDTEAFF | TGTGCCAGCAGCAATCCTCAGATCAGGGGCGACACTGAAGCTTTCTTT
NA | TRBJ2-1 | TRBV10-3 | CAITAQDRYNEQFF | TGTGCCATCACCGCCCAGGACAGATACAATGAGCAGTTCTTC
NA | TRBJ2-7 | TRBV29-1 | CSVLSGYEQYF | TGCAGCGTTCTCTCGGGCTACGAGCAGTACTTC
TRBD2 | TRBJ2-1 | TRBV2 | CASSERGVPSNEQFF | TGTGCCAGCAGCGAGCGGGGGGTTCCGTCGAATGAGCAGTTCTTC
NA | TRBJ1-6 | TRBV9 | CASSVGASSYNSPLHF | TGTGCCAGCAGCGTCGGAGCGAGCTCCTATAATTCACCCCTCCACTTT
NA | TRBJ2-7 | TRBV5-1 | CASSLPDNYEQYF | TGCGCCAGCAGCTTGCCGGACAACTACGAGCAGTACTTC
NA | TRBJ2-6 | TRBV19 | CASSPDSTSGANVLTF | TGTGCCAGTAGCCCGGACAGCACCTCTGGGGCCAACGTCCTGACTTTC
NA | TRBJ1-2 | TRBV2 | CASRARTVYGYTF | TGTGCCAGCAGAGCTCGGACAGTGTATGGCTACACCTTC
TRBD1 | TRBJ1-2 | TRBV7-9 | CASSSLDRVYGYTF | TGTGCCAGCAGCTCGTTAGACAGGGTGTATGGCTACACCTTC
TRBD1 | TRBJ2-7 | TRBV6-1 | CASRTGTGTYEQYF | TGTGCCAGCAGGACCGGGACAGGGACCTACGAGCAGTACTTC
TRBD1 | TRBJ2-7 | TRBV7-9 | CASNHLDRGSYEQYF | TGTGCCAGCAACCACCTTGACAGGGGTTCCTACGAGCAGTACTTC
TRBD1 | TRBJ1-1 | TRBV19 | CASRKGQGVGTEAFF | TGTGCCAGTAGGAAGGGACAGGGGGTAGGCACTGAAGCTTTCTTT
NA | TRBJ1-1 | TRBV28 | CASSLVQAGLMNTEAFF | TGTGCCAGCAGTTTAGTACAGGCTGGGCTAATGAACACTGAAGCTTTCTTT
NA | TRBJ2-5 | TRBV19 | CASSTPGAQYF | TGTGCCAGTTCGACCCCTGGAGCCCAGTACTTC